These 25 T cell receptor beta chains were sequenced from one sample in a study of OX40 agonist ivuxolimab in advanced cancers. Libraries were prepared by immunoSEQ multiplex PCR; TCRdb keeps only in-frame clonotypes and omits some of them. The sample contains about 68,000 clones, 83% of which appear only once. The input for sequencing was CD4+ or CD8+ T cells sorted from blood, taken in a trial of the OX40 agonist ivuxolimab. The receptors here all came from an adult with an advanced solid tumor such as melanoma, head and neck, liver or kidney cancer.

V and J are TRBV21-1 and TRBJ1-5; TRBD1, the D gene given by the table, was not confirmed from the DNA. TRBV21-1 is marked as a pseudogene. CDR3 length: 17 residues. CDR3 region: CASSKAQTGDMNQPQHF. The CDR3 nucleotides are TGTGCCAGCAGCAAAGCTCAGACAGGGGATATGAATCAGCCCCAGCATTTT.

This rearrangement joins TRBV6-1 to TRBJ1-2; a possible D gene is TRBD1 (6 bases). Trimming pared 7 bases from V and 7 bases from J, leaving 19 bases between. The CDR3 spans 14 residues. Germline V gene lookup returns CDR1 MNHNS and CDR2 SASEGT. The chain's CDR3 is CASTLEGGALGYTF. The CDR3 DNA is TGTGCCAGCACCCTAGAGGGGGGGGCGCTTGGCTACACCTTC.

This clone appeared once. The rearrangement links TRBV6-5 to TRBJ2-3; D may match TRBD1 or TRBD2 (5 bases each). CDR3 length: 14 residues. V was trimmed by 10 bases and J by 3 bases, leaving 17 bases between them. Germline CDR1 and CDR2: MNHEY and SVGAGI. The CDR3 coding sequence is TGTGCCACCAAGGGACGGGTTACGACAGATACGCAGTATTTT. This codes for CATKGRVTTDTQYF.

V gene TRBV10-3 combines with J gene TRBJ1-1, with D hard to call. The CDR3 has 13 residues. V was trimmed by 6 bases and J by 7 bases, leaving 15 bases between them. Germline V CDR1 and CDR2: ENHRY, SYGVKD. The CDR3 loop reads CAIRNDPGGEAFF. The CDR3 DNA reads as TGTGCCATCAGAAATGACCCGGGTGGTGAAGCTTTCTTT.

This clone was counted once. CDR3 in amino acids: CSARYGEQYF. Here the CDR3 DNA reads TGCAGTGCTAGGTACGGAGAGCAGTACTTC. The V and J genes are TRBV20-1 and TRBJ2-7, with no clear D. CDR1 and CDR2 (germline): DFQATT, SNEGSKA (reference sequence). Trimming shortened V by 3 bases and J by 7 bases, and 7 bases separated the two germline ends. The CDR3 has 10 amino acids.

The V and J genes are TRBV28 and TRBJ2-7; the D call may be TRBD1 or TRBD2 (5 bases each). V was trimmed by 6 bases and J by 4 bases, leaving 16 bases between them. The length of the CDR3 is 14 residues. CDR1 MDHEN and CDR2 SYDVKM come from the germline V gene. CDR3 sequence: CASRPQGTIYEQYF. The CDR3 nucleotides read TGTGCCAGCAGGCCACAAGGGACCATATACGAGCAGTACTTC.

The rearrangement links TRBV5-4 to TRBJ2-7; 8 positions match TRBD2. Germline CDR1 and CDR2: SGHNT and YYREEE (reference sequence). V was clipped by 2 bases and J by 2 bases; unmatched bases: 6. This CDR3 is 15 amino acids long. This CDR3 reads CASSFSQRGTYEQYF. CDR3 in DNA: TGTGCCAGCAGCTTCTCGCAGCGGGGGACCTACGAGCAGTACTTC. Full variable domain (remainder filled in from reference TRBV5-4 and TRBJ2-7): ETGVTQSPTHLIKTRGQQVTLRCSSQSGHNTVSWYQQALGQGPQFIFQYYREEENGRGNFPPRFSGLQFPNYSSELNVNALELDDSALYLCASSFSQRGTYEQYFGPGTRLTVT.

The rearrangement uses TRBV11-2 and TRBJ2-5; possibly TRBD2 for D (6 bases). Germline CDR1 and CDR2: SGHAT and FQNNGV. Trimming removed 5 bases at V and 5 bases at J, with 9 bases between. The CDR3 consists of 12 residues. CDR3 loop: CASSHAGETQYF. The CDR3 nucleotides are TGTGCCAGCAGCCACGCGGGGGAGACCCAGTACTTC.

The chain employs TRBV29-1 and TRBJ1-1, with D perhaps TRBD1 (5 bases). CDR1 SQVTM and CDR2 ANQGSEA come from the germline V gene. The CDR3 consists of 14 residues. Trimming took off 3 bases at V and 0 bases at J, with 11 bases between the two ends. The CDR3 nucleotides are TGCAGCGTTGACCGGGGCTGGGTGAACACTGAAGCTTTCTTT. Its translation: CSVDRGWVNTEAFF. Full variable domain (missing parts from reference TRBV29-1 and TRBJ1-1): SAVISQKPSRDICQRGTSLTIQCQVDSQVTMMFWYRQQPGQSLTLIATANQGSEATYESGFVIDKFPISRPNLTFSTLTVSNMSPEDSSIYLCSVDRGWVNTEAFFGQGTRLTVV.

This clone was seen more than once but under ten times. For the CDR3, the DNA is TGTGCCAGCAGCTCAGAATTTGAGCAGTTCTTC. Its protein is CASSSEFEQFF. V is TRBV11-2 and J is TRBJ2-1; D gene unclear. There are 11 residues in the CDR3. Germline V gene sequence: CDR1 SGHAT, CDR2 FQNNGV. V lost 4 bases and J 9 bases, leaving 7 bases between the germline ends.

The CDR3 DNA reads TGTGCCAGCAGCTTAGACCCCCAGGGTGTTCAGCCCCAGCATTTT. It specifies CASSLDPQGVQPQHF. The chain uses TRBV11-2 and TRBJ1-5, with D possibly TRBD1 on 5 matching bases. The germline gives CDR1 SGHAT, CDR2 FQNNGV. The CDR3 length is 15 residues. Trimming pared 0 bases from V and 6 bases from J, leaving 12 bases between. Full variable domain (missing parts from reference TRBV11-2 and TRBJ1-5): EAGVAQSPRYKIIEKRQSVAFWCNPISGHATLYWYQQILGQGPKLLIQFQNNGVVDDSQLPKDRFSAERLKGVDSTLKIQPAKLEDSAVYLCASSLDPQGVQPQHFGDGTRLSIL.

The chain is built from TRBV9 and TRBJ1-2, with D perhaps matching TRBD1 (5 bases). With 0 bases removed from V and 4 bases from J, the gap between germline ends came to 10 bases. The germline gives CDR1 SGDLS, CDR2 YYNGEE. The CDR3 runs to 14 residues. CDR3 coding DNA: TGTGCCAGCAGCGTAGAATCGGGGGGCTATGGCTACACCTTC. Its translation is CASSVESGGYGYTF.

This clone was detected once. The genes are TRBV7-9 and TRBJ2-5; no clear D gene. The V end lost 5 bases, the J end lost 5 bases, and 15 bases lay between the germline ends. This CDR3 has 14 residues. Germline loops: CDR1 SEHNR, CDR2 FQNEAQ (reference sequence). The CDR3 DNA reads TGTGCCAGCAGCCTTAGCTCGGGTGGGGAGACCCAGTACTTC. This translates into CASSLSSGGETQYF.

V is TRBV10-3 and J is TRBJ2-1; TRBD2 agrees at 7 bases. The J segment lost 4 bases and the V segment lost 0 bases, leaving 3 bases of the junction unmatched. Per the germline V gene, CDR1 is ENHRY and CDR2 is SYGVKD. The CDR3 covers 15 residues. CDR3 coding DNA: TGTGCCATCAGTGAGTCGGGCGGGGGTTACAATGAGCAGTTCTTC. It translates to CAISESGGGYNEQFF.

The gene calls are TRBV18 and TRBJ2-7, with D tentatively TRBD2 (6 bases). V lost 5 bases, J lost 6 bases, and 23 bases lay in between. CDR3 length equals 16 residues. Looked up from germline, CDR1 is KGHSH and CDR2 is LQKENI. For the CDR3, the DNA is TGTGCCAGCTCAGGGACCACCGGGAGACCAGCACCCGAGCAGTACTTC. Translation gives CASSGTTGRPAPEQYF.

CDR3 in amino acids: CASSLGGTGGSEQYF. The CDR3 bases are TGCGCCAGCAGCTTGGGAGGGACAGGGGGAAGCGAGCAGTACTTC. The V gene is TRBV5-1, the J gene TRBJ2-7; 11 nucleotides match TRBD1. Germline V gene sequence: CDR1 SGHRS, CDR2 YFSETQ. CDR3 length: 15 amino acids. The junction had 5 bases not matched to a gene; V was cut back by 0 bases and J by 6 bases.

This clone came up once. The gene calls are TRBV19 and TRBJ2-5, with D perhaps matching TRBD2 (7 bases). The CDR3 contains 14 residues. Germline V gives CDR1 LNHDA, CDR2 SQIVND (reference sequence). Trimming removed 3 bases from V and 5 bases from J, with 13 bases in between. The CDR3 DNA is TGTGCCAGTAGTATGTCGGGGGGCCTGGAGACCCAGTACTTC. It yields the protein CASSMSGGLETQYF.

This chain connects TRBV10-3 to TRBJ2-2; D assignment may be TRBD1 or TRBD2 (5 bases each). The CDR3 totals 16 residues. V was clipped by 10 bases and J by 7 bases, with 25 bases between them. In germline, CDR1 is ENHRY, CDR2 SYGVKD. DNA for the CDR3: TGTGCCAATAGCGTCCTTCCGACTGCCCAGGGCGGGGAGCTGTTTTTT. It yields the protein CANSVLPTAQGGELFF.

The chain uses TRBV12-5 and TRBJ2-1, with D maybe TRBD1 (6 bases). The CDR3 totals 18 residues. V was shortened by 2 bases and J by 0 bases, with 17 bases between the two germline ends. Germline values: CDR1 LGHNT, CDR2 FRNRAP. The CDR3 DNA reads as TGTGCTAGTGGTTTGTACTCGACAGGAATTTCCTCCTACAATGAGCAGTTCTTC. Translated, it gives CASGLYSTGISSYNEQFF.

The chain recombines TRBV11-3 with TRBJ2-2; 8 bases match TRBD2. Germline V gene sequence: CDR1 SGHNT, CDR2 YENEEA. The CDR3 runs to 13 residues. V lost 10 bases, J lost 7 bases, and 8 bases stayed unmatched. CDR3: CATGRGGGGELFF. The CDR3 nucleotides read TGTGCCACTGGACGGGGGGGAGGCGGGGAGCTGTTTTTT.

The CDR3 DNA reads as TGTGCCAGCAGCTTTCCAGCCAGCGCAGAGACCCAGTACTTC. It codes for CASSFPASAETQYF. This chain connects TRBV7-2 to TRBJ2-5; D remains unclear. The germline V gene has CDR1 SGHTA and CDR2 FQGNSA. V was clipped by 3 bases and J by 4 bases, with 12 bases between them. The length of the CDR3 is 14 residues.

The chain has TRBV18 and TRBJ1-6; D call uncertain. Deletions cut 2 bases from V and 10 bases from J, with 9 bases between. Germline-derived CDR1 and CDR2 are KGHSH and LQKENI. The CDR3 totals 13 residues. In nucleotides, the CDR3 is TGTGCCAGCTCACCATCTTCCGAATCACCCCTCCACTTT. Translating gives CASSPSSESPLHF.

The V gene is TRBV5-1, the J gene TRBJ2-3; D is undetermined. V lost 8 bases and J 5 bases, leaving 15 bases between the germline ends. This CDR3 has 13 amino acids. Per the germline V gene, CDR1 is SGHRS and CDR2 is YFSETQ. In DNA, the CDR3 is TGCGCCAGTTTTGGGGATAACGGAGATACGCAGTATTTT. This sequence encodes CASFGDNGDTQYF.

V gene TRBV5-1 combines with J gene TRBJ1-2, with no clear D. The CDR3 runs 19 residues. The germline V and J ends were trimmed by 4 bases and 5 bases, with 30 bases remaining between them. Per germline, CDR1 SGHRS and CDR2 YFSETQ. CDR3 region: CASSQLAGVDIPGIYGYTF. CDR3 nucleotides: TGCGCCAGCAGCCAATTAGCCGGGGTCGATATACCGGGCATTTATGGCTACACCTTC.

V and J are TRBV5-1 and TRBJ2-3; TRBD1 aligns across 7 bases. Germline V gene sequence: CDR1 SGHRS, CDR2 YFSETQ. Trimming took 4 bases from V and 3 from J; bases not matched to a gene: 5. The length of the CDR3 is 14 residues. CDR3 loop: CASSLRQGTDTQYF. Here the CDR3 DNA reads TGCGCCAGCAGCCTACGACAGGGTACAGATACGCAGTATTTT. Full variable domain (missing parts from reference TRBV5-1 and TRBJ2-3): KAGVTQTPRYLIKTRGQQVTLSCSPISGHRSVSWYQQTPGQGLQFLFEYFSETQRNKGNFPGRFSGRQFSNSRSEMNVSTLELGDSALYLCASSLRQGTDTQYFGPGTRLTVL.